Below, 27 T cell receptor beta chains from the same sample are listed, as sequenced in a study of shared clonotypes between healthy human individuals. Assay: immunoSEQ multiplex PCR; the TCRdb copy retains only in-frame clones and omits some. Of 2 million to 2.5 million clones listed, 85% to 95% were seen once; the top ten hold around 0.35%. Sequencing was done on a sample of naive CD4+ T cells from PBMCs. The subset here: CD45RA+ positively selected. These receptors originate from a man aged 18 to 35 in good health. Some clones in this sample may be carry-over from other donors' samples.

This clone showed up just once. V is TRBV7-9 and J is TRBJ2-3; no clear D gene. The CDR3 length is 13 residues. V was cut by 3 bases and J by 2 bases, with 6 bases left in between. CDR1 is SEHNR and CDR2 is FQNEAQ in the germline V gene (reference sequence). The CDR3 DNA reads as TGTGCCAGCAGCTTGGACCCCACAGATACGCAGTATTTT. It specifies CASSLDPTDTQYF.

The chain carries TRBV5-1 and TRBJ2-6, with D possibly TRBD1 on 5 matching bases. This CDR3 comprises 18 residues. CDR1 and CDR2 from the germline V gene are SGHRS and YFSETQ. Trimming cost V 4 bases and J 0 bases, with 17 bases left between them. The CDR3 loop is CASSGRGGWDSGANVLTF. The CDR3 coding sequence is TGCGCCAGCAGCGGTAGGGGTGGCTGGGACTCTGGGGCCAACGTCCTGACTTTC.

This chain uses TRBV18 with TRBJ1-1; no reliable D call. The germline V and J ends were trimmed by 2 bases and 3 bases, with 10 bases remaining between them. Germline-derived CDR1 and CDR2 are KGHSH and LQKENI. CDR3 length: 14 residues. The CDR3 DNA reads TGTGCCAGCTCACCAGCTGGGGATTACACTGAAGCTTTCTTT. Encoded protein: CASSPAGDYTEAFF.

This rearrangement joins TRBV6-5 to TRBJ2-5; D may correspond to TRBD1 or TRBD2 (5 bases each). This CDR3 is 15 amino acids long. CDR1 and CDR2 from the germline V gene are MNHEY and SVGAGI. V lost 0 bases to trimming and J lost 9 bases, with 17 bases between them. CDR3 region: CASSYSVGASGAQYF. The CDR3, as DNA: TGTGCCAGCAGTTACTCGGTTGGGGCCTCCGGGGCCCAGTACTTC.

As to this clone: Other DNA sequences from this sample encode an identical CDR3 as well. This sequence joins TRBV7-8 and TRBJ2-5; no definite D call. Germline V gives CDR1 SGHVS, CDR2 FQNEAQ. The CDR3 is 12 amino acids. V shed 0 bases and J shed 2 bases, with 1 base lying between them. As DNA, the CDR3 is TGTGCCAGCAGCTTAGCACAAGAGACCCAGTACTTC. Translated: CASSLAQETQYF.

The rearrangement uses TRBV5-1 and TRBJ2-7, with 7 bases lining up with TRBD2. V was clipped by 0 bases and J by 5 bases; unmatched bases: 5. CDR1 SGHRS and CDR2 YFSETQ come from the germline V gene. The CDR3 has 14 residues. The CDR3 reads CASSLEGGVHEQYF. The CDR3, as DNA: TGCGCCAGCAGCTTGGAGGGAGGGGTACACGAGCAGTACTTC.

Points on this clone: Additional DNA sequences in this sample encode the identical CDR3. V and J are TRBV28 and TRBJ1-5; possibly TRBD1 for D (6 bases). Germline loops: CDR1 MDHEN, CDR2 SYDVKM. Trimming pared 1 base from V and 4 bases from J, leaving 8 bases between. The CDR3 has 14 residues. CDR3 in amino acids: CASSLFTGNQPQHF. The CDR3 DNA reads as TGTGCCAGCAGTTTATTCACAGGGAATCAGCCCCAGCATTTT.

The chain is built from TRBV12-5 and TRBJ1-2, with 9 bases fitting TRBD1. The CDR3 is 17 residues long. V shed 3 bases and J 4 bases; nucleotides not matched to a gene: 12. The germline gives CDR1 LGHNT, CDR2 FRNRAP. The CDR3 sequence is CASGFGNPGQGGYGYTF. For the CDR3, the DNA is TGTGCTAGTGGTTTTGGCAACCCGGGACAGGGTGGCTATGGCTACACCTTC.

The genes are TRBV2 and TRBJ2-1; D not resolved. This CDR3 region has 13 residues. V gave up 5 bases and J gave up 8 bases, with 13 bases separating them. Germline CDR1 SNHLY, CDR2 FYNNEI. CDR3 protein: CASSRRLRDEQFF. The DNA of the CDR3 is TGTGCCAGCAGTCGGCGGCTTAGGGATGAGCAGTTCTTC.

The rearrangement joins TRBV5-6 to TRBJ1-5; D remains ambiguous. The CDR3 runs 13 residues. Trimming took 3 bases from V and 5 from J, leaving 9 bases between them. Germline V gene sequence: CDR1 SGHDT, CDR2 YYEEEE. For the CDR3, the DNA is TGTGCCAGCAGCTCGTGGGGAGATCAGCCCCAGCATTTT. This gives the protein CASSSWGDQPQHF.

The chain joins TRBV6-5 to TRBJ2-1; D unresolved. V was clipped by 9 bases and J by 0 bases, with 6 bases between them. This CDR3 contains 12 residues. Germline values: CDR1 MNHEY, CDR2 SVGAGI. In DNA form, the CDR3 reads TGTGCCAGTCAGGACTCCTACAATGAGCAGTTCTTC. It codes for CASQDSYNEQFF.

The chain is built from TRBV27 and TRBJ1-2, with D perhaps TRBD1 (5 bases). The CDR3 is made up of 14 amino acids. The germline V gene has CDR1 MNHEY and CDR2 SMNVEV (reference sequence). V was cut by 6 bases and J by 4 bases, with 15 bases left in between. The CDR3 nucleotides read TGTGCCAGCAGACCCCGGGACGGATTCTATGGCTACACCTTC. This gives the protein CASRPRDGFYGYTF.

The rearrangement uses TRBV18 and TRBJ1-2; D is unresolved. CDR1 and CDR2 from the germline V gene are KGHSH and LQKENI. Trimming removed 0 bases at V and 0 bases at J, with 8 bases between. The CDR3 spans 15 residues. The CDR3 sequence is CASSPPSGTNYGYTF. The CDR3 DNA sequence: TGTGCCAGCTCACCACCCTCGGGGACTAACTATGGCTACACCTTC.

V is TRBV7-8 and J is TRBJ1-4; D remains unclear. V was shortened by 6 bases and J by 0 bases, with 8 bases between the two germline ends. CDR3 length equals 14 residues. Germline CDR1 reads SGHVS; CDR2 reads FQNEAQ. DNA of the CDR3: TGTGCCAGCAGTTCCTCCTCAACTAATGAAAAACTGTTTTTT. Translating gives CASSSSSTNEKLFF.

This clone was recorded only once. The CDR3, as DNA: TGTGCCAGCAGCCTGGACTATTCCTACAATGAGCAGTTCTTC. Translation: CASSLDYSYNEQFF. V is TRBV4-2 and J is TRBJ2-1; D may be TRBD2 (6 bases). Per germline, CDR1 LGHNA and CDR2 YNFKEQ. This CDR3 spans 14 amino acids. With 4 bases removed from V and 1 base from J, the gap between germline ends came to 8 bases.

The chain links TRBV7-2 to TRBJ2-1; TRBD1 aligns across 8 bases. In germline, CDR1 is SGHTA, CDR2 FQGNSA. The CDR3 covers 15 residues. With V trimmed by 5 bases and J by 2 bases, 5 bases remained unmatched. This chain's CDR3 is CASSPTGQAYNEQFF. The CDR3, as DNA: TGTGCCAGCAGCCCCACGGGACAGGCCTACAATGAGCAGTTCTTC.

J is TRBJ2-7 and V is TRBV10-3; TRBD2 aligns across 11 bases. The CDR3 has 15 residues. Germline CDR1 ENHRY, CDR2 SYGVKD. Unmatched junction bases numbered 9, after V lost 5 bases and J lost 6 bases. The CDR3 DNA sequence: TGTGCCATCAGTACTTCACTAGCGGGAGTGGGCGAGCAGTACTTC. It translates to CAISTSLAGVGEQYF.

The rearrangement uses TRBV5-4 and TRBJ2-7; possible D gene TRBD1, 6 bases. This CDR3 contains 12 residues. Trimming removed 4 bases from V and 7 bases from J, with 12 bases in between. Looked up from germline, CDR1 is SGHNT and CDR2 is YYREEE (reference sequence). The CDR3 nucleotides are TGTGCCAGCAGCCCCGGACAGAGAGAGCAGTACTTC. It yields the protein CASSPGQREQYF.

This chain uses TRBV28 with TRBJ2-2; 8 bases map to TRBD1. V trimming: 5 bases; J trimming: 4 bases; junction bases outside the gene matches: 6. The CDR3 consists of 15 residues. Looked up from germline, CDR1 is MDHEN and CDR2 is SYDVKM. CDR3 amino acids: CASSVDRGSTGELFF. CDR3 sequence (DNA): TGTGCCAGCAGTGTTGACAGGGGTTCCACCGGGGAGCTGTTTTTT.

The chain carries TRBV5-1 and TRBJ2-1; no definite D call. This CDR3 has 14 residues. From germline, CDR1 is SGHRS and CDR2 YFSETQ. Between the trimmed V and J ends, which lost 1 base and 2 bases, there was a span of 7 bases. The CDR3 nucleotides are TGCGCCAGCAGCTTGAACCCACCCTACAATGAGCAGTTCTTC. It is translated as CASSLNPPYNEQFF.

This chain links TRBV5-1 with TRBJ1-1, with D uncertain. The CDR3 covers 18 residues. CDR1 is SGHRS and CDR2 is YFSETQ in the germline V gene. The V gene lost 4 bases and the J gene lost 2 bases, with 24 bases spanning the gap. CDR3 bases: TGCGCCAGCAGCAGAAGGTCCTCGTTTTACAATCTCAACACTGAAGCTTTCTTT. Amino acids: CASSRRSSFYNLNTEAFF.

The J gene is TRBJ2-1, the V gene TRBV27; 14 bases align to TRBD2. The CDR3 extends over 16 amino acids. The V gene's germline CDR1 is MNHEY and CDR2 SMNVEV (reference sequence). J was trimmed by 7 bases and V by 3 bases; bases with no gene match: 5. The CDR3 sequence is CASSFYGTSGRNEQFF. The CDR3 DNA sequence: TGTGCCAGCAGTTTCTACGGGACTAGCGGGAGAAATGAGCAGTTCTTC.

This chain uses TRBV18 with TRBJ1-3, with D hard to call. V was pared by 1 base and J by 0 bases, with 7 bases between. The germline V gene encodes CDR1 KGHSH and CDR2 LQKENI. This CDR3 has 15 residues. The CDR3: CASSPQGTSGNTIYF. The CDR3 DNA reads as TGTGCCAGCTCACCACAGGGAACCTCTGGAAACACCATATATTTT. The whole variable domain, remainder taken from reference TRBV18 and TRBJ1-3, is NAGVMQNPRHLVRRRGQEARLRCSPMKGHSHVYWYRQLPEEGLKFMVYLQKENIIDESGMPKERFSAEFPKEGPSILRIQQVVRGDSAAYFCASSPQGTSGNTIYFGEGSWLTVV.

The CDR3 here is CASSWGVGSAYEQYF. For the CDR3, the DNA is TGTGCCAGCAGCTGGGGGGTAGGGTCCGCTTACGAGCAGTACTTC. V usage is TRBV5-4 and J usage is TRBJ2-7; TRBD2 might be the D (6 bases). Germline lookup yields CDR1 SGHNT and CDR2 YYREEE (reference sequence). CDR3 size: 15 residues. V was cut by 3 bases and J by 4 bases, with 17 bases left in between. The full variable domain, in which reference TRBV5-4 and TRBJ2-7 provide the parts outside the CDR3, is ETGVTQSPTHLIKTRGQQVTLRCSSQSGHNTVSWYQQALGQGPQFIFQYYREEENGRGNFPPRFSGLQFPNYSSELNVNALELDDSALYLCASSWGVGSAYEQYFGPGTRLTVT.

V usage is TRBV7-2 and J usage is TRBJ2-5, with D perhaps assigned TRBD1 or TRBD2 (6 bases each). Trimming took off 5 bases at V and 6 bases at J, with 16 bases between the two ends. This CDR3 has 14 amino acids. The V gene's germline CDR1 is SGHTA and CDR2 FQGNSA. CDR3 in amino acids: CASSPYWGAQTQYF. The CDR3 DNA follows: TGTGCCAGCAGCCCATATTGGGGGGCGCAGACCCAGTACTTC.

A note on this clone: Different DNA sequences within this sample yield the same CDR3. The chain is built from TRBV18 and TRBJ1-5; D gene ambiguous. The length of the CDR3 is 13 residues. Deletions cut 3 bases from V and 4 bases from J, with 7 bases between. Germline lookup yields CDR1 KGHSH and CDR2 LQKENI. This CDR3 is CASSPDPNQPQHF. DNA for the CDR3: TGTGCCAGCTCACCGGACCCAAATCAGCCCCAGCATTTT.

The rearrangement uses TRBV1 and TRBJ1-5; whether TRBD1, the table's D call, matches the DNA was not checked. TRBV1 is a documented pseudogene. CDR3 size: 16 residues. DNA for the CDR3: TGCACCAGCAGCCGAGCCGGTAACAGGGGCGGGCAGCCCCAGCATTTT. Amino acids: CTSSRAGNRGGQPQHF.